This TCR beta chain was captured in a study of CD4+ T cells in melanoma. Findings of the study overall: A reported correlation linked neoantigen-specific CD4+ T cells to CD8+, macrophage and B cell function.

Generated by immunoSEQ multiplex PCR, the TCRdb table keeps only in-frame clones and is missing some. The top ten hold about 1.5% of the sample, which has 110,000 to 150,000 clones, about nine tenths seen once. Germline-derived CDR1 and CDR2 are SGHRS and YFSETQ. V dropped 0 bases and J dropped 1 base, with 7 bases sitting between them. This CDR3 has 14 amino acids. As to this clone: No antigen is known for it.

The sequence was collected from a human donor with melanoma. V gene TRBV5-1 combines with J gene TRBJ1-2; D is unclear. This CDR3 reads CASSLATVNYGYTF. The DNA for the CDR3 is TGCGCCAGCAGCTTGGCAACAGTTAACTATGGCTACACCTTC.